This T cell receptor (beta chain) appears in the sequencing data of a study of blood T cell repertoires in COVID-19. Study summary: Specimens from acute and convalescent COVID-19 originated in the United States, Italy and Spain. T cells, B-cell-depleted T cells, or PBMCs supplied cDNA or gDNA.

This CDR3 region has 12 residues. From germline, CDR1 is SGHDT and CDR2 YYEEEE. Trimming removed 2 bases at V and 2 bases at J, with 5 bases between. Authors' data handling: Reference gene primers were amplified, and this amplification served to estimate nucleated cell counts. The assay was immunoSEQ multiplex PCR, and TCRdb's table has in-frame clones only and misses some. V and J calls and clone size come straight from that table; D and trimming were deduced from the DNA. The table has more than 60,000 clones, around 76% seen once; the top ten hold approximately 13%. The J gene is TRBJ2-7, the V gene TRBV5-6, with D uncertain. The clonotype comes from a woman older than 75 with acute or convalescent COVID-19. The sequencing sample was made of peripheral blood. The CDR3 loop reads CASSFQTYEQYF. CDR3 bases: TGTGCCAGCAGCTTCCAGACCTACGAGCAGTACTTC.